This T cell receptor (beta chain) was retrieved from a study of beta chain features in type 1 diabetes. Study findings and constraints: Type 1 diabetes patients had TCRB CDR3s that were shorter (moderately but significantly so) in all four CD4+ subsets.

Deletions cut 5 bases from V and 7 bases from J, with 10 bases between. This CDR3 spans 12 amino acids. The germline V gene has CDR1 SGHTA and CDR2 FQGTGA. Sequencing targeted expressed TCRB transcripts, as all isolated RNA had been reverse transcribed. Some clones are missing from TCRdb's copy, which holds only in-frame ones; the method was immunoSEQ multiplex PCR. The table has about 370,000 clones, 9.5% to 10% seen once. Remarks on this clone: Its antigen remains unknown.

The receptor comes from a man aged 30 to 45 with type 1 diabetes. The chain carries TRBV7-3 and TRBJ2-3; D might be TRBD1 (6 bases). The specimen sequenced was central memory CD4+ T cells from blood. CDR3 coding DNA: TGTGCCAGCAGCCCACAGGGAAATACGCAGTATTTT. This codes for CASSPQGNTQYF.